The 25 T cell receptor beta chains below come from one sample, sequenced in a study of OX40 agonist ivuxolimab in advanced cancers. Data came from immunoSEQ multiplex PCR; TCRdb stores just in-frame clones and leaves some out. The data hold about 50,000 clones, with about 80% observed a single time. Sequences were derived from CD4+ or CD8+ T cells sorted from blood, sampled in a trial of the OX40 agonist ivuxolimab. The source is an adult with an advanced solid tumor such as melanoma, head and neck, liver or kidney cancer.

This chain uses TRBV6-1 with TRBJ2-7; no reliable D call. CDR1 MNHNS and CDR2 SASEGT come from the germline V gene. The CDR3 loop spans 12 amino acids. The V and J ends lost 6 bases and 3 bases respectively, with 9 bases between them. CDR3 sequence reads: CASRALGYEQYF. CDR3 coding DNA: TGTGCCAGCAGGGCCCTGGGCTACGAGCAGTACTTC.

This clone was counted a single time. The chain combines TRBV19 with TRBJ2-2; D may be TRBD1 (6 bases). Germline-derived CDR1 and CDR2 are LNHDA and SQIVND (reference sequence). Trimming pared 0 bases from V and 6 bases from J, leaving 11 bases between. The length of the CDR3 is 15 residues. Here the CDR3 DNA reads TGTGCCAGTAGTATAGACAGCAGGGGAGCCGGGGAGCTGTTTTTT. Amino acids: CASSIDSRGAGELFF.

This clone was picked up a small number of times. The V gene is TRBV6-5, the J gene TRBJ1-2; D is possibly TRBD1 (6 bases). V shed 5 bases and J shed 4 bases, with 11 bases lying between them. The V gene's germline CDR1 is MNHEY and CDR2 SVGAGI. This CDR3 region has 13 residues. CDR3 DNA: TGTGCCAGCAGTCCACAGGGAGGCTATGGCTACACCTTC. This translates into CASSPQGGYGYTF.

This chain joins TRBV20-1 and TRBJ1-2; perhaps TRBD1 as D (5 bases). The length of the CDR3 is 11 residues. CDR1 is DFQATT, CDR2 SNEGSKA, per germline (reference sequence). Trimming took 6 bases from V and 6 from J, leaving 11 bases between them. The CDR3 region is CSARRVDGYTF. CDR3 nucleotide sequence: TGCAGTGCGCGCAGGGTTGATGGCTACACCTTC.

In this sample, this clone turned up once. This chain joins TRBV6-5 and TRBJ1-6, with D uncertain. Trimming removed 2 bases from V and 3 bases from J, with 5 bases in between. Germline CDR1 reads MNHEY; CDR2 reads SVGAGI. CDR3 size: 14 residues. The CDR3 DNA reads TGTGCCAGCAGTTACGTTCGCTATAATTCACCCCTCCACTTT. It translates to CASSYVRYNSPLHF.

V gene TRBV7-9 combines with J gene TRBJ1-3; possibly TRBD1 for D (5 bases). Germline CDR1 and CDR2: SEHNR and FQNEAQ (reference sequence). V was clipped by 8 bases and J by 5 bases, with 16 bases between them. This CDR3 has 14 amino acids. Written as DNA, the CDR3 is TGTGCCAGCGCCCCGGGGGGGTTAAGAAACACCATATATTTT. This encodes CASAPGGLRNTIYF.

The rearrangement uses TRBV6-1 and TRBJ1-6; D is uncertain. The CDR3 loop spans 15 amino acids. Trimming pared 2 bases from V and 8 bases from J, leaving 13 bases between. Per germline, CDR1 MNHNS and CDR2 SASEGT. This CDR3 reads CASSERAGRDSPLHF. CDR3 coding DNA: TGTGCCAGCAGTGAACGAGCAGGCCGAGATTCACCCCTCCACTTT.

The chain combines TRBV4-1 with TRBJ1-1; 10 bases agree with TRBD1. Germline values: CDR1 MGHRA, CDR2 YSYEKL. J lost 4 bases, V lost 5 bases, and 7 bases had no gene match. This CDR3 is 15 amino acids long. The CDR3 DNA follows: TGCGCCAGCAGCGCCCGACAGGGGGCGGGCACTGAAGCTTTCTTT. Protein sequence: CASSARQGAGTEAFF.

A word on this clone: An end of the junction does not agree with germline; a read error may underlie this. The chain uses TRBV6-5 and TRBJ1-2; a possible D gene is TRBD1 (6 bases). The CDR3 spans 12 residues. The germline V gene has CDR1 MNHEY and CDR2 SVGAGI. The DNA of the CDR3 is TGTGCCAGCAGGCCACCGACAGGTTCGGCTGTCTTC. Residues: CASRPPTGSAVF.

This rearrangement joins TRBV18 to TRBJ1-2; D may be TRBD1 (5 bases). The CDR3 has 14 amino acids. The germline V and J ends were trimmed by 6 bases and 4 bases, with 15 bases remaining between them. Germline V gene data show CDR1 as KGHSH and CDR2 as LQKENI. The CDR3, as DNA: TGTGCCAGCTCGCCGGGGACGGATCTCTATGGCTACACCTTC. This sequence encodes CASSPGTDLYGYTF.

The chain carries TRBV27 and TRBJ2-1; TRBD2 might be the D (6 bases). Germline CDR1 and CDR2: MNHEY and SMNVEV (reference sequence). CDR3 size: 16 residues. Trimming cost V 5 bases and J 9 bases, with 23 bases left between them. This CDR3 reads CASSPTDYSKGLEQFF. Here the CDR3 DNA reads TGTGCCAGCAGTCCGACGGACTATTCAAAGGGCCTTGAGCAGTTCTTC.

This chain uses TRBV25-1 with TRBJ1-4; D possibly corresponds to TRBD1 (6 bases). V dropped 3 bases and J dropped 8 bases, with 13 bases sitting between them. The CDR3 consists of 14 residues. Germline V gene lookup returns CDR1 MGHDK and CDR2 SYGVNS. In DNA form, the CDR3 reads TGTGCCAGCAGTGACCCTCGGGGGGCAGAAAAACTGTTTTTT. Translating it yields CASSDPRGAEKLFF.

This chain connects TRBV25-1 to TRBJ2-1; TRBD2 might be the D (5 bases). Germline V gene sequence: CDR1 MGHDK, CDR2 SYGVNS. This CDR3 comprises 16 residues. The V gene lost 3 bases and the J gene lost 1 base, with 13 bases spanning the gap. The CDR3 DNA reads TGTGCCAGCAGTGATCCCGGGATCAATTCCTACAATGAGCAGTTCTTC. Translated, it gives CASSDPGINSYNEQFF.

The rearrangement links TRBV19 to TRBJ2-3, with D possibly being TRBD1 (5 bases). Germline-derived CDR1 and CDR2 are LNHDA and SQIVND (reference sequence). The CDR3 totals 12 residues. Trimming removed 6 bases at V and 7 bases at J, with 11 bases between. DNA for the CDR3: TGTGCCAGTAGCACCCTGGGGCATACGCAGTATTTT. Its protein is CASSTLGHTQYF. The variable domain in full, completed from reference TRBV19 and TRBJ2-3, reads DGGITQSPKYLFRKEGQNVTLSCEQNLNHDAMYWYRQDPGQGLRLIYYSQIVNDFQKGDIAEGYSVSREKKESFPLTVTSAQKNPTAFYLCASSTLGHTQYFGPGTRLTVL.

The table lists this clone with a count of one. The chain recombines TRBV5-4 with TRBJ2-1, with D possibly TRBD2 on 7 matching bases. There are 15 residues in the CDR3. The V end lost 1 base, the J end lost 7 bases, and 15 bases lay between the germline ends. Per germline, CDR1 SGHNT and CDR2 YYREEE (reference sequence). The CDR3 bases are TGTGCCAGCAGCTTGTACGGGGGGCGCCGGAATGAGCAGTTCTTC. Protein: CASSLYGGRRNEQFF.

This clone was recorded only once. CDR3 protein: CASSLGRDREYEQYF. The CDR3 bases are TGTGCCAGCAGCTTAGGTCGGGACAGGGAGTACGAGCAGTACTTC. This rearrangement joins TRBV7-6 to TRBJ2-5, with 9 bases matching TRBD1. Judging by the DNA end, TRBJ2-7 fits better; the J call may be wrong. Germline V gene lookup returns CDR1 SGHVS and CDR2 FNYEAQ. This CDR3 is built from 15 residues.

The rearrangement joins TRBV5-1 to TRBJ2-7; 8 bases line up with TRBD1. This CDR3 comprises 16 residues. The junction had 5 bases not matched to a gene; V was cut back by 0 bases and J by 0 bases. The V gene's germline CDR1 is SGHRS and CDR2 YFSETQ. CDR3 protein: CASSLGVQGVSYEQYF. CDR3 DNA: TGCGCCAGCAGCTTGGGGGTACAGGGGGTCTCCTACGAGCAGTACTTC.

The chain uses TRBV11-3 and TRBJ2-3; weak D call: TRBD2 (6 bases). The CDR3 spans 14 residues. The germline gives CDR1 SGHNT, CDR2 YENEEA. Trimming took 5 bases from V and 0 from J, leaving 9 bases between them. DNA of the CDR3: TGTGCCAGCAGCGTTAGCGGTAGCACAGATACGCAGTATTTT. This encodes CASSVSGSTDTQYF.

On this clone itself: The germline gene is not matched at one end of the junction; a read error may be the cause. The chain recombines TRBV6-6 with TRBJ1-6; D ambiguous. Germline-derived CDR1 and CDR2 are MNHNY and SVGAGI (reference sequence). The CDR3 runs 13 residues. The CDR3 DNA sequence: TGTGCCAGCAGTTACGAACGGGATTCGCCCCTCCACTTT. This translates into CASSYERDSPLHF.

V and J are TRBV5-6 and TRBJ2-3, with 10 positions matching TRBD2. CDR1 SGHDT and CDR2 YYEEEE come from the germline V gene. This CDR3 region has 15 residues. V gave up 6 bases and J gave up 2 bases; unmatched junction bases: 6. CDR3 sequence (DNA): TGTGCCAGCACCCAGAGCGGGGGGGACACAGATACGCAGTATTTT. Encoded protein: CASTQSGGDTDTQYF.

The sample holds a few counts of this clone. The chain uses TRBV6-6 and TRBJ2-7; 9 bases map to TRBD1. The CDR3 has 15 amino acids. V was clipped by 4 bases and J by 9 bases; unmatched bases: 13. The germline V gene has CDR1 MNHNY and CDR2 SVGAGI (reference sequence). The DNA of the CDR3 is TGTGCCAGCAGTTCCCCGGGACAGGGTCTTCTGGTGCAGTACTTC. Protein product: CASSSPGQGLLVQYF.

The V gene is TRBV2, the J gene TRBJ1-5; D not certain. The germline gives CDR1 SNHLY, CDR2 FYNNEI. This CDR3 comprises 13 residues. Trimming removed 3 bases at V and 4 bases at J, with 7 bases between. The CDR3 region has the DNA TGTGCCAGCAGTGAGGAAAGAAATCAGCCCCAGCATTTT. Its translation is CASSEERNQPQHF.

This clone has more than one count but fewer than ten. V gene TRBV27 combines with J gene TRBJ2-1, with 7 positions matching TRBD1. This CDR3 comprises 14 residues. J gave up 0 bases and V 11 bases, and 7 bases lay outside the gene matches. CDR1 and CDR2 from the germline V gene are MNHEY and SMNVEV (reference sequence). Here the CDR3 DNA reads TGTGCCGCCCGGGACAGAAGCTCCTACAATGAGCAGTTCTTC. Protein product: CAARDRSSYNEQFF.

The J gene is TRBJ2-3, the V gene TRBV5-4; D is perhaps TRBD2 (6 bases). Trimming shortened V by 0 bases and J by 1 base, and 9 bases separated the two germline ends. CDR3 size: 15 residues. Germline V gene sequence: CDR1 SGHNT, CDR2 YYREEE (reference sequence). CDR3 loop: CASSLDGGRTDTQYF. The CDR3 nucleotides read TGTGCCAGCAGCTTGGACGGGGGTCGCACAGATACGCAGTATTTT.

V is TRBV6-1 and J is TRBJ2-3; D not resolved. V was shortened by 2 bases and J by 6 bases, with 21 bases between the two germline ends. The V gene's germline CDR1 is MNHNS and CDR2 SASEGT. This CDR3 region has 17 residues. The chain's CDR3 is CASSEFPLWSPQDTQYF. The CDR3 bases are TGTGCCAGCAGTGAATTCCCCTTATGGTCACCACAGGATACGCAGTATTTT.